The 8 T cell receptor beta chains given below trace back to one sample, sequenced in a study of beta chain features in type 1 diabetes. Every isolated RNA sample was fully reverse transcribed, so sequencing captured expressed TCRB transcripts. Here immunoSEQ multiplex PCR was the method, and the copy in TCRdb shows in-frame clones only, minus some. In the table there are over 150,000 clones, less than 9.5% of which are singletons. Sequences were obtained from central memory CD4+ T cells from blood. Every receptor here comes from a young man in good health.

The chain combines TRBV7-2 with TRBJ2-2; maybe TRBD2 (6 bases). V lost 5 bases, J lost 6 bases, and 10 bases lay in between. From germline, CDR1 is SGHTA and CDR2 FQGNSA. The length of the CDR3 is 13 residues. The CDR3 is CASSPAGPGELFF. In DNA form, the CDR3 reads TGTGCCAGCAGCCCAGCGGGTCCCGGGGAGCTGTTTTTT.

The rearrangement uses TRBV7-9 and TRBJ2-1, with 8 positions matching TRBD2. Per the germline V gene, CDR1 is SEHNR and CDR2 is FQNEAQ (reference sequence). Germline trimming cut 6 bases from V and 6 bases from J; bases unmatched to any gene: 7. The CDR3 is 14 residues long. CDR3 sequence reads: CASSPAGAVNEQFF. CDR3 nucleotide sequence: TGTGCCAGCAGTCCAGCGGGGGCGGTCAATGAGCAGTTCTTC.

This clone showed up just a few times. The V call is TRBV10-2, the J call TRBJ2-1, with D possibly TRBD2 on 6 matching bases. CDR3 length: 15 residues. Germline lookup yields CDR1 WSHSY and CDR2 SAAADI. The germline V and J ends were trimmed by 4 bases and 6 bases, with 16 bases remaining between them. CDR3 DNA: TGCGCCAGCAGTGTGGCTAGCGAGACGGGCAATGAGCAGTTCTTC. Its protein is CASSVASETGNEQFF.

This clone showed up many times. The CDR3 here is CASSSRDTQYF. DNA of the CDR3: TGCGCCAGCAGCTCCAGGGATACGCAGTATTTT. The J gene is TRBJ2-3, the V gene TRBV5-1, with D hard to call. The germline CDR1 and CDR2 sequences are SGHRS and YFSETQ. The V and J ends lost 3 bases and 6 bases respectively, with 5 bases between them. The CDR3 loop spans 11 amino acids.

This CDR3 reads CACGGSSYNEQFF. For the CDR3, the DNA is TGTGCATGCGGCGGGAGCTCCTACAATGAGCAGTTCTTC. V is TRBV6-5 and J is TRBJ2-1, with 7 bases matching TRBD2. Germline V gives CDR1 MNHEY, CDR2 SVGAGI. The CDR3 is 13 residues long.

This chain joins TRBV4-1 and TRBJ2-3; 9 nucleotides agree with TRBD1. This CDR3 spans 14 amino acids. The germline CDR1 and CDR2 sequences are MGHRA and YSYEKL. V shed 2 bases and J 4 bases; nucleotides not matched to a gene: 1. CDR3 in DNA: TGCGCCAGCAGCCAAAGACAGGGGGCAGATACGCAGTATTTT. Its protein is CASSQRQGADTQYF.

The chain links TRBV19 to TRBJ2-6; tentatively, D is TRBD1 (6 bases). Germline CDR1 is LNHDA and CDR2 is SQIVND (reference sequence). Trimming cost V 4 bases and J 1 base, with 8 bases left between them. This CDR3 has 15 residues. Here the CDR3 DNA reads TGTGCCAGTAGTACCACAGGGTCTGGGGCCAACGTCCTGACTTTC. Translation: CASSTTGSGANVLTF.

This chain joins TRBV7-2 and TRBJ1-2; maybe TRBD1 (5 bases). This CDR3 is built from 15 residues. The V gene's germline CDR1 is SGHTA and CDR2 FQGNSA. Trimming left V 5 bases short and J 4 bases short, with 17 bases between. Here the CDR3 DNA reads TGTGCCAGCAGCAAAAGTTATGACAGCCTCTATGGCTACACCTTC. Protein product: CASSKSYDSLYGYTF.